The 32 T cell receptor beta chains presented below share a single source sample, sequenced in a study of T cells after yellow fever vaccination. TCRdb re-analysed the 5' RACE reads in MiXCR, keeping a single row per CDR3 protein. The data contain almost 600,000 distinct CDR3 sequences, 13% of them seen just once; the ten biggest clones take up 11% to 15%. Sample: PBMCs, taken on the day of the yellow fever booster vaccination. The receptor set was obtained from a man in his thirties or forties who received the YFV17D yellow fever vaccine.

At least ten counts were recorded for this clonotype. The gene calls are TRBV20-1 and TRBJ1-6, with D possibly being TRBD1 (5 bases). Germline V gives CDR1 DFQATT, CDR2 SNEGSKA (reference sequence). This CDR3 is built from 15 residues. Between the trimmed V and J ends, which lost 0 bases and 4 bases, there was a span of 10 bases. CDR3 sequence: CSARDLGAYNSPLHF. The CDR3 DNA reads as TGCAGTGCTAGAGATCTAGGGGCTTATAATTCACCCCTCCACTTT.

The V gene is TRBV30, the J gene TRBJ2-1, with 8 bases fitting TRBD2. The CDR3 loop spans 14 amino acids. Per germline, CDR1 GTSNPN and CDR2 SVGIG (reference sequence). Trimming removed 0 bases from V and 7 bases from J; junction bases left unmatched: 5. The CDR3 DNA sequence: TGTGCCTGGAGTGTACAGGTAGCGGGGAATGAGCAGTTCTTC. This translates into CAWSVQVAGNEQFF.

The rearrangement joins TRBV5-6 to TRBJ2-7, with a possible D match to TRBD2 (7 bases). The CDR3 runs 14 residues. V was trimmed by 4 bases and J by 7 bases, leaving 18 bases between them. Germline loops: CDR1 SGHDT, CDR2 YYEEEE. CDR3 nucleotides: TGTGCCAGCAGCGGGGAGGGGGGTAAGGTGGAGCAGTACTTC. Protein sequence: CASSGEGGKVEQYF.

The genes are TRBV7-6 and TRBJ2-7; 10 nucleotides line up with TRBD1. The length of the CDR3 is 13 residues. The germline V gene has CDR1 SGHVS and CDR2 FNYEAQ. CDR3 nucleotides: TGTGCTACTACCCCGACAGGGGGCGGCGAGCAGTACTTC. This codes for CATTPTGGGEQYF.

The chain joins TRBV7-2 to TRBJ2-7, with TRBD1 as a possible D gene (6 bases). Trimming took 5 bases from V and 2 from J, leaving 13 bases between them. CDR1 and CDR2 from the germline V gene are SGHTA and FQGNSA. The length of the CDR3 is 14 residues. The CDR3 bases are TGTGCCAGCAGCGTCCTTACAGGGACCTACGAGCAGTACTTC. As protein: CASSVLTGTYEQYF.

The chain couples TRBV20-1 to TRBJ2-7, with 7 bases that match TRBD2. The germline CDR1 and CDR2 sequences are DFQATT and SNEGSKA (reference sequence). This CDR3 region has 12 residues. V dropped 7 bases and J dropped 5; count of bases not matched to a gene: 8. The CDR3 is CSGGRRLDEQYF. The CDR3, as DNA: TGCAGTGGCGGGAGACGGTTAGACGAGCAGTACTTC.

The genes are TRBV6-1 and TRBJ2-1; D gene unclear. V lost 5 bases and J 6 bases, leaving 20 bases between the germline ends. The germline gives CDR1 MNHNS, CDR2 SASEGT. CDR3 length equals 16 residues. The CDR3 here is CASSRRVVTKFNEQFF. In DNA, the CDR3 is TGTGCCAGCAGTAGGAGAGTAGTTACTAAATTCAATGAGCAGTTCTTC.

The chain employs TRBV7-3 and TRBJ2-1; D possibly corresponds to TRBD2 (6 bases). This CDR3 has 18 amino acids. The ends were cut back, 2 bases at V and 6 bases at J, with 23 bases in the middle. Per the germline V gene, CDR1 is SGHTA and CDR2 is FQGTGA. The DNA for the CDR3 is TGTGCCAGCAGCTTATTTTCCAGGTTGGAGGGTGCGAGCAATGAGCAGTTCTTC. As protein: CASSLFSRLEGASNEQFF.

The rearrangement uses TRBV20-1 and TRBJ2-1; TRBD2 matches at 7 bases. Trimming cost V 2 bases and J 7 bases; bases outside gene matches: 14. The CDR3 loop spans 16 amino acids. Per germline, CDR1 DFQATT and CDR2 SNEGSKA (reference sequence). CDR3 region: CSARMSSGRGGNEQFF. CDR3 in DNA: TGCAGTGCTAGAATGAGTAGCGGGCGGGGTGGTAATGAGCAGTTCTTC.

The rearrangement uses TRBV19 and TRBJ2-1; perhaps TRBD2 as D (6 bases). CDR1 LNHDA and CDR2 SQIVND come from the germline V gene (reference sequence). Trimming left V 5 bases short and J 8 bases short, with 22 bases between. The CDR3 extends over 16 amino acids. CDR3 sequence: CASSDRGSGGRDEQFF. In nucleotides, the CDR3 is TGTGCCAGTAGTGATCGCGGTAGCGGAGGAAGGGATGAGCAGTTCTTC.

In its sample, this clonotype was seen a few times. The chain joins TRBV19 to TRBJ2-5; TRBD1 matches 8 bases. Germline V gene lookup returns CDR1 LNHDA and CDR2 SQIVND (reference sequence). Trimming removed 5 bases from V and 4 bases from J; junction bases left unmatched: 6. The CDR3 is 14 residues long. The CDR3 here is CASSPRTGRETQYF. CDR3 nucleotides: TGTGCCAGTAGTCCTCGGACAGGGAGAGAGACCCAGTACTTC.

With regard to this clonotype: A read error may account for a junction end that differs from germline. The chain is built from TRBV20-1 and TRBJ2-7; D remains ambiguous. The length of the CDR3 is 16 residues. Germline CDR1 and CDR2: DFQATT and SNEGSKA (reference sequence). The CDR3 is CCARDLRLAPTYEQYF. The CDR3 DNA is TGCTGTGCTAGAGATTTGAGGTTAGCCCCTACCTACGAGCAGTACTTC.

This clonotype was recorded a few times. As DNA, the CDR3 is TGTGCCAGCAGCTTAGTCCGGAGGAACAATCAGCCCCAGCATTTT. Protein: CASSLVRRNNQPQHF. The gene calls are TRBV7-2 and TRBJ1-5; no clear D gene. The germline V and J ends were trimmed by 1 base and 3 bases, with 10 bases remaining between them. The germline V gene has CDR1 SGHTA and CDR2 FQGNSA. This CDR3 comprises 15 residues.

The DNA for the CDR3 is TGCAGTGCTTCGACCGGGACAGACTATGGCTACACCTTC. This sequence encodes CSASTGTDYGYTF. The chain employs TRBV20-1 and TRBJ1-2; 7 bases are shared with TRBD1. There are 13 residues in the CDR3. The ends lost 5 bases at V and 3 bases at J; junction bases unmatched: 6. Germline loops: CDR1 DFQATT, CDR2 SNEGSKA (reference sequence).

CDR3 loop: CASSKRARNRSPHKAYGYTF. The CDR3 DNA is TGTGCCAGCAGCAAAAGGGCGAGGAACAGGTCCCCCCACAAGGCCTATGGCTACACCTTC. The V call is TRBV21-1, the J call TRBJ1-2; the table's D call, TRBD1, has no DNA check behind it. TRBV21-1 is a known pseudogene. CDR3 size: 20 residues.

This clonotype has only a few counts. V gene TRBV20-1 combines with J gene TRBJ2-1, with 7 bases matching TRBD2. The CDR3 runs 13 residues. Germline V CDR1 and CDR2: DFQATT, SNEGSKA (reference sequence). Trimming took 6 bases from V and 8 from J; bases not matched to a gene: 10. CDR3 loop: CSAHKGAGHEQFF. For the CDR3, the DNA is TGCAGTGCCCACAAGGGAGCGGGGCATGAGCAGTTCTTC.

The V call is TRBV5-1, the J call TRBJ2-4; the match to TRBD1 covers 7 bases. CDR1 and CDR2 (germline): SGHRS, YFSETQ. Trimming cost V 4 bases and J 7 bases; bases outside gene matches: 8. The CDR3 contains 14 residues. CDR3: CASSQAGGANIQYF. In nucleotides, the CDR3 is TGCGCCAGCAGCCAAGCAGGGGGAGCGAACATTCAGTACTTC. The entire variable domain, with the rest obtained from reference TRBV5-1 and TRBJ2-4, is as follows: KAGVTQTPRYLIKTRGQQVTLSCSPISGHRSVSWYQQTPGQGLQFLFEYFSETQRNKGNFPGRFSGRQFSNSRSEMNVSTLELGDSALYLCASSQAGGANIQYFGAGTRLSVL.

This chain connects TRBV5-1 to TRBJ2-5; 8 bases map to TRBD2. This CDR3 is 14 amino acids long. V lost 7 bases to trimming and J lost 3 bases; unmatched junction nucleotides: 8. Germline lookup yields CDR1 SGHRS and CDR2 YFSETQ. In DNA, the CDR3 is TGCGCCAGCCTCCGGGAGGGGGGAGAAGAGACCCAGTACTTC. Its translation is CASLREGGEETQYF.

This clonotype has just a few counts. CDR3 nucleotides: TGTGCCAGCAGCCTAACCTTGAGGACCGGGGAGCTGTTTTTT. The encoded protein is CASSLTLRTGELFF. V and J are TRBV11-2 and TRBJ2-2; no firm D call. The CDR3 totals 14 residues. Germline CDR1 SGHAT, CDR2 FQNNGV. V was clipped by 5 bases and J by 5 bases, with 12 bases between them.

The genes are TRBV18 and TRBJ2-7; D assignment may be TRBD1 or TRBD2 (5 bases each). V dropped 3 bases and J dropped 1 base, with 10 bases sitting between them. CDR3 length: 14 amino acids. Germline V gives CDR1 KGHSH, CDR2 LQKENI. The CDR3 reads CASSPGVPSYEQYF. As DNA, the CDR3 is TGTGCCAGCTCACCGGGGGTGCCATCCTACGAGCAGTACTTC. Variable domain in full (rest from reference TRBV18 and TRBJ2-7): NAGVMQNPRHLVRRRGQEARLRCSPMKGHSHVYWYRQLPEEGLKFMVYLQKENIIDESGMPKERFSAEFPKEGPSILRIQQVVRGDSAAYFCASSPGVPSYEQYFGPGTRLTVT.

This clonotype was seen a handful of times. This chain connects TRBV12-3 or TRBV12-4 to TRBJ2-5, with D tentatively TRBD2 (5 bases). The CDR3 covers 13 residues. V was pared by 6 bases and J by 5 bases, with 13 bases between. The CDR3 spells CASRATSGETQYF. CDR3 nucleotides: TGTGCCAGCAGGGCCACTAGTGGGGAGACCCAGTACTTC.

This chain joins TRBV25-1 and TRBJ1-1; D remains unclear. There are 17 residues in the CDR3. The germline gives CDR1 MGHDK, CDR2 SYGVNS. V shed 2 bases and J shed 1 base, with 17 bases lying between them. CDR3 DNA sequence: TGTGCCAGCAGTGAACGCACGTTATCCCGACAGAACACTGAAGCTTTCTTT. It is translated as CASSERTLSRQNTEAFF.

J is TRBJ2-1 and V is TRBV28, with 10 bases aligning to TRBD2. The germline gives CDR1 MDHEN, CDR2 SYDVKM. The length of the CDR3 is 16 residues. V shed 6 bases and J 5 bases; nucleotides not matched to a gene: 10. The CDR3 region has the DNA TGTGCCAGCAGCCCAAGGGGACTAGCGCTGAACAATGAGCAGTTCTTC. Protein product: CASSPRGLALNNEQFF.

This chain joins TRBV7-2 and TRBJ2-7; D call uncertain. V was pared by 5 bases and J by 5 bases, with 13 bases between. In germline, CDR1 is SGHTA, CDR2 FQGNSA. The CDR3 is 13 residues long. This chain's CDR3 is CASSIGPGDEQYF. Here the CDR3 DNA reads TGTGCCAGCAGCATCGGGCCCGGAGACGAGCAGTACTTC.

This clonotype was seen a handful of times. This rearrangement joins TRBV5-1 to TRBJ2-1; possibly TRBD2 for D (6 bases). The ends were cut back, 4 bases at V and 5 bases at J, with 22 bases in the middle. The CDR3 contains 17 residues. Looked up from germline, CDR1 is SGHRS and CDR2 is YFSETQ. CDR3 loop: CASSQDSEGSFDNEQFF. CDR3 in DNA: TGCGCCAGCAGCCAGGACTCGGAGGGGTCCTTTGACAATGAGCAGTTCTTC.

J is TRBJ2-1 and V is TRBV5-1; D perhaps matches TRBD2 (6 bases). V was clipped by 4 bases and J by 2 bases, with 13 bases between them. CDR3 size: 15 residues. CDR1 and CDR2 (germline): SGHRS, YFSETQ. The CDR3 loop reads CASSTQGGPYNEQFF. The CDR3 nucleotides read TGCGCCAGCAGCACCCAGGGAGGCCCCTACAATGAGCAGTTCTTC. Supplemented by reference TRBV5-1 and TRBJ2-1, the full variable domain reads KAGVTQTPRYLIKTRGQQVTLSCSPISGHRSVSWYQQTPGQGLQFLFEYFSETQRNKGNFPGRFSGRQFSNSRSEMNVSTLELGDSALYLCASSTQGGPYNEQFFGPGTRLTVL.

The CDR3 protein is CASRATSGSLYEQFF. DNA of the CDR3: TGTGCCAGCAGGGCGACTAGCGGGAGTCTCTATGAGCAGTTCTTC. The V call is TRBV11-2, the J call TRBJ2-1; 12 nucleotides agree with TRBD2. V shed 6 bases, J shed 8 bases, and the junction held 8 bases outside the gene matches. The CDR3 contains 15 residues. The germline CDR1 and CDR2 sequences are SGHAT and FQNNGV.

The chain employs TRBV10-2 and TRBJ2-4; no clear D gene. This CDR3 region has 14 residues. V dropped 6 bases and J dropped 1 base, with 10 bases sitting between them. Germline CDR1 and CDR2: WSHSY and SAAADI. CDR3 in amino acids: CASSDSLAKNIQYF. The CDR3, as DNA: TGCGCCAGCAGCGACTCCCTTGCCAAAAACATTCAGTACTTC.

The chain is built from TRBV2 and TRBJ2-7, with D perhaps given as TRBD1 or TRBD2 (6 bases each). Germline lookup yields CDR1 SNHLY and CDR2 FYNNEI. The CDR3 spans 13 residues. The V end was cut by 10 bases, the J end by 0 bases, with 13 bases between. In DNA, the CDR3 is TGTGCCAAGAGGGGGGAGAGCTCCTACGAGCAGTACTTC. Translation: CAKRGESSYEQYF.

There are a few counts of this clonotype. The chain is built from TRBV25-1 and TRBJ2-1, with D perhaps matching TRBD1 or TRBD2 (5 bases each). Germline loops: CDR1 MGHDK, CDR2 SYGVNS. The V end was cut by 3 bases, the J end by 9 bases, with 15 bases between. This CDR3 has 14 residues. The CDR3 here is CASSEGDGFIEQFF. DNA of the CDR3: TGTGCCAGCAGTGAGGGGGACGGATTCATTGAGCAGTTCTTC.

This clonotype was seen more than once but under ten times. The chain employs TRBV30 and TRBJ1-1; tentative D call: TRBD1 (5 bases). V lost 8 bases and J lost 5, with 21 bases in between. There are 14 residues in the CDR3. Looked up from germline, CDR1 is GTSNPN and CDR2 is SVGIG (reference sequence). The CDR3 nucleotides are TGTGCCGAGACCCAGGGCAGCACGGGGACTGAAGCTTTCTTT. Translation gives CAETQGSTGTEAFF.

At least ten counts were recorded for this clonotype. The J gene is TRBJ1-3, the V gene TRBV5-5; D possibly corresponds to TRBD1 (6 bases). The germline CDR1 and CDR2 sequences are SGHKS and YYEKEE (reference sequence). V was clipped by 1 base and J by 0 bases, with 8 bases between them. The CDR3 extends over 15 amino acids. CDR3 amino acids: CASSLRTDSGNTIYF. CDR3 DNA: TGTGCCAGCAGCTTGAGGACAGACTCTGGAAACACCATATATTTT.